These T cell receptor beta chains were read from a single sample in a study of shared clonotypes between healthy human individuals. Only in-frame clones appear in the TCRdb table, and some are missing; sequencing was by immunoSEQ multiplex PCR. The table shows under 2.5 million clones, with 80% to 95% occurring only once. Source material: naive CD4+ T cells from PBMCs. The source of these receptors is a man in his late teens or twenties in good health. Some clones in this sample may be carry-over from other donors' samples. Each CDR3 is given with its conserved first and last residue. A D gene is named only where the DNA matches it firmly. For some rows the clone size is stated as once, few or many, or as a class when expanded; others skip it.

v_gene: TRBV19
j_gene: TRBJ1-1
abundance: NA
d_gene: NA
CDR3aa: CASSDAGLATEAFF
CDR3nt: TGTGCCAGTAGTGACGCAGGCTTGGCCACTGAAGCTTTCTTT

v_gene: TRBV27
j_gene: TRBJ2-7
abundance: NA
d_gene: NA
CDR3aa: CASSLSTVGRAYEQYF
CDR3nt: TGTGCCAGCAGTTTATCTACGGTGGGCAGGGCCTACGAGCAGTACTTC

v_gene: TRBV2
j_gene: TRBJ2-7
abundance: NA
d_gene: NA
CDR3aa: CASLAGQTYEQYF
CDR3nt: TGTGCCTCCCTGGCGGGACAGACCTACGAGCAGTACTTC

v_gene: TRBV18
j_gene: TRBJ1-1
abundance: NA
d_gene: TRBD1
CDR3aa: CASSPGQGRNTEAFF
CDR3nt: TGTGCCAGCTCACCAGGACAGGGGCGGAACACTGAAGCTTTCTTT

v_gene: TRBV27
j_gene: TRBJ2-1
abundance: once
d_gene: TRBD2
CDR3aa: CASSGIRTSGSLEQFF
CDR3nt: TGTGCCAGCAGTGGCATCCGAACTAGCGGGAGTCTTGAGCAGTTCTTC

v_gene: TRBV18
j_gene: TRBJ1-2
abundance: NA
d_gene: TRBD1
CDR3aa: CASSQRQGGDGYTF
CDR3nt: TGTGCCAGCTCACAGAGACAGGGTGGGGATGGCTACACCTTC

v_gene: TRBV5-1
j_gene: TRBJ2-5
abundance: NA
d_gene: TRBD2
CDR3aa: CASSLGTSGYQETQYF
CDR3nt: TGCGCCAGCAGCTTGGGGACTAGCGGTTACCAAGAGACCCAGTACTTC

v_gene: TRBV7-6
j_gene: TRBJ2-2
abundance: NA
d_gene: NA
CDR3aa: CASSLGGPNTGELFF
CDR3nt: TGTGCCAGCAGCTTAGGGGGCCCGAACACCGGGGAGCTGTTTTTT

v_gene: TRBV28
j_gene: TRBJ2-7
abundance: NA
d_gene: NA
CDR3aa: CASSWPGQNYEQYF
CDR3nt: TGTGCCAGCAGCTGGCCAGGACAGAACTACGAGCAGTACTTC

v_gene: TRBV4-2
j_gene: TRBJ2-2
abundance: NA
d_gene: TRBD1
CDR3aa: CASSQRTGGYTGELFF
CDR3nt: TGTGCCAGCAGCCAAAGGACAGGGGGCTACACCGGGGAGCTGTTTTTT

v_gene: TRBV5-1
j_gene: TRBJ2-7
abundance: NA
d_gene: NA
CDR3aa: CASSFDASSYEQYF
CDR3nt: TGCGCCAGCAGCTTTGACGCGAGCTCCTACGAGCAGTACTTC

v_gene: TRBV28
j_gene: TRBJ2-5
abundance: once
d_gene: TRBD1
CDR3aa: CASKRTGRIETQYF
CDR3nt: TGTGCCAGCAAGAGGACAGGGCGGATCGAGACCCAGTACTTC

v_gene: TRBV6-1
j_gene: TRBJ2-1
abundance: NA
d_gene: TRBD1
CDR3aa: CASSAPDRGYSRSSYNEQFF
CDR3nt: TGTGCCAGCAGTGCTCCCGACAGGGGATATTCAAGAAGCTCCTACAATGAGCAGTTCTTC

v_gene: TRBV7-9
j_gene: TRBJ2-5
abundance: NA
d_gene: TRBD1
CDR3aa: CASSLLSSGRGLSETQYF
CDR3nt: TGTGCCAGCAGCTTACTTTCCAGCGGCAGGGGGCTGAGTGAGACCCAGTACTTC

v_gene: TRBV11-2
j_gene: TRBJ2-5
abundance: NA
d_gene: NA
CDR3aa: CASSLGGLVTETQYF
CDR3nt: TGTGCCAGCAGCTTAGGGGGCCTAGTGACAGAGACCCAGTACTTC

v_gene: TRBV5-1
j_gene: TRBJ1-5
abundance: NA
d_gene: NA
CDR3aa: CASSLRGGDNQPQHF
CDR3nt: TGCGCCAGCAGCTTGAGAGGGGGGGACAATCAGCCCCAGCATTTT

v_gene: TRBV14
j_gene: TRBJ2-1
abundance: NA
d_gene: TRBD2
CDR3aa: CASSQGWGGTYNEQFF
CDR3nt: TGTGCCAGCAGCCAAGGATGGGGGGGAACCTACAATGAGCAGTTCTTC

v_gene: TRBV5-6
j_gene: TRBJ1-1
abundance: NA
d_gene: TRBD1
CDR3aa: CASSLGTANTEAFF
CDR3nt: TGTGCCAGCAGCCTCGGGACAGCGAACACTGAAGCTTTCTTT

v_gene: TRBV29-1
j_gene: TRBJ1-1
abundance: NA
d_gene: NA
CDR3aa: CSGHWMGTEAFF
CDR3nt: TGCAGCGGACACTGGATGGGCACTGAAGCTTTCTTT

v_gene: TRBV30
j_gene: TRBJ2-1
abundance: NA
d_gene: TRBD1
CDR3aa: CAWSQGVLSYNEQFF
CDR3nt: TGTGCCTGGAGTCAGGGGGTGTTGTCCTACAATGAGCAGTTCTTC

v_gene: TRBV15
j_gene: TRBJ2-7
abundance: NA
d_gene: NA
CDR3aa: CATSASNEQYF
CDR3nt: TGTGCCACCAGCGCCTCGAACGAGCAGTACTTC

v_gene: TRBV9
j_gene: TRBJ1-3
abundance: NA
d_gene: NA
CDR3aa: CASSVLTGISGNTIYF
CDR3nt: TGTGCCAGCAGCGTATTGACGGGAATCTCTGGAAACACCATATATTTT

v_gene: TRBV19
j_gene: TRBJ2-7
abundance: NA
d_gene: NA
CDR3aa: CASSIDADSTYEQYF
CDR3nt: TGTGCCAGTAGTATAGACGCGGACAGCACCTACGAGCAGTACTTC

v_gene: TRBV4-2
j_gene: TRBJ1-1
abundance: NA
d_gene: NA
CDR3aa: CASSLSSGEGGTEAFF
CDR3nt: TGTGCCAGCAGCCTGAGCAGTGGGGAGGGTGGCACTGAAGCTTTCTTT

v_gene: TRBV25-1
j_gene: TRBJ1-1
abundance: NA
d_gene: NA
CDR3aa: CASIGPRTEAFF
CDR3nt: TGTGCCAGCATCGGGCCGAGGACTGAAGCTTTCTTT

v_gene: TRBV9
j_gene: TRBJ2-3
abundance: NA
d_gene: TRBD2
CDR3aa: CASSPGGAGGTDTQYF
CDR3nt: TGTGCCAGCAGCCCGGGGGGTGCGGGAGGAACAGATACGCAGTATTTT

v_gene: TRBV6-1
j_gene: TRBJ1-4
abundance: NA
d_gene: NA
CDR3aa: CASSEAPGKLFF
CDR3nt: TGTGCCAGCAGTGAAGCCCCGGGGAAACTGTTTTTT

v_gene: TRBV6-6
j_gene: TRBJ2-7
abundance: NA
d_gene: NA
CDR3aa: CASTPGSSYEQYF
CDR3nt: TGTGCCAGCACCCCGGGAAGCTCCTACGAGCAGTACTTC

v_gene: TRBV4-1
j_gene: TRBJ1-1
abundance: few
d_gene: TRBD1
CDR3aa: CASSPDRVSYTEAFF
CDR3nt: TGCGCCAGCAGCCCGGACAGGGTGAGTTACACTGAAGCTTTCTTT

v_gene: TRBV7-2
j_gene: TRBJ1-1
abundance: once
d_gene: NA
CDR3aa: CASSPPGRNTEAFF
CDR3nt: TGTGCCAGCAGCCCCCCGGGGAGGAACACTGAAGCTTTCTTT

v_gene: TRBV30
j_gene: TRBJ1-6
abundance: NA
d_gene: TRBD1
CDR3aa: CAWRGRTGGNSPLHF
CDR3nt: TGTGCCTGGAGGGGCCGGACAGGGGGAAATTCACCCCTCCACTTT

v_gene: TRBV7-9
j_gene: TRBJ1-2
abundance: NA
d_gene: NA
CDR3aa: CASSLDISYGYTF
CDR3nt: TGTGCCAGCAGCTTAGACATCTCCTATGGCTACACCTTC

v_gene: TRBV21-1
j_gene: TRBJ2-1
abundance: NA
d_gene: NA
CDR3aa: CASKLSGSPDYNEQFF
CDR3nt: TGTGCCAGCAAGCTGAGCGGGAGCCCTGACTACAATGAGCAGTTCTTC

v_gene: TRBV7-2
j_gene: TRBJ2-3
abundance: NA
d_gene: TRBD2
CDR3aa: CASSGRKGTSGERTDTQYF
CDR3nt: TGTGCCAGCAGCGGCAGAAAAGGGACTAGCGGAGAGCGCACAGATACGCAGTATTTT

v_gene: TRBV6-1
j_gene: TRBJ2-1
abundance: NA
d_gene: NA
CDR3aa: CASTGYNEQFF
CDR3nt: TGTGCCAGCACCGGATACAATGAGCAGTTCTTC

v_gene: TRBV28
j_gene: TRBJ2-7
abundance: NA
d_gene: TRBD2
CDR3aa: CASSLRSGRPNYEQYF
CDR3nt: TGTGCCAGCAGCCTCCGGAGCGGGAGGCCCAACTACGAGCAGTACTTC

v_gene: TRBV5-1
j_gene: TRBJ2-3
abundance: once
d_gene: TRBD2
CDR3aa: CASSFLAGGADTQYF
CDR3nt: TGCGCCAGCAGCTTCCTAGCGGGAGGGGCAGATACGCAGTATTTT

v_gene: TRBV5-4
j_gene: TRBJ1-3
abundance: NA
d_gene: NA
CDR3aa: CASSLEGPSGSGNTIYF
CDR3nt: TGTGCCAGCAGCTTGGAAGGCCCGTCAGGGTCTGGAAACACCATATATTTT

v_gene: TRBV6-5
j_gene: TRBJ2-7
abundance: NA
d_gene: NA
CDR3aa: CASSYREPGDEQYF
CDR3nt: TGTGCCAGCAGTTACCGGGAGCCGGGAGACGAGCAGTACTTC

v_gene: TRBV5-1
j_gene: TRBJ2-3
abundance: NA
d_gene: TRBD2
CDR3aa: CASSFGGLAGGQTDTQYF
CDR3nt: TGCGCCAGCAGCTTTGGGGGACTAGCGGGAGGGCAGACAGATACGCAGTATTTT

v_gene: TRBV6-1
j_gene: TRBJ2-7
abundance: NA
d_gene: NA
CDR3aa: CASRQQAIRYEQYF
CDR3nt: TGTGCCAGCAGACAACAGGCCATACGCTACGAGCAGTACTTC

v_gene: TRBV28
j_gene: TRBJ2-4
abundance: NA
d_gene: TRBD1
CDR3aa: CASSLWTGKGSAGFKNIQYF
CDR3nt: TGTGCCAGCAGTTTATGGACAGGGAAGGGTAGCGCCGGTTTCAAAAACATTCAGTACTTC

v_gene: TRBV9
j_gene: TRBJ1-3
abundance: NA
d_gene: TRBD1
CDR3aa: CASSPRGQGAIGKTGNTIYF
CDR3nt: TGTGCCAGCAGCCCCCGAGGACAGGGGGCTATTGGGAAAACTGGAAACACCATATATTTT

v_gene: TRBV7-9
j_gene: TRBJ2-1
abundance: once
d_gene: TRBD1
CDR3aa: CASSPHADRGIEQFF
CDR3nt: TGTGCCAGCAGCCCCCACGCCGACAGGGGGATTGAGCAGTTCTTC

v_gene: TRBV15
j_gene: TRBJ1-3
abundance: NA
d_gene: NA
CDR3aa: CATSRVLGNTIYF
CDR3nt: TGTGCCACCAGCAGAGTACTTGGAAACACCATATATTTT

v_gene: TRBV30
j_gene: TRBJ2-7
abundance: NA
d_gene: NA
CDR3aa: CAWSTESSSYEQYF
CDR3nt: TGTGCCTGGAGTACGGAATCGAGCTCCTACGAGCAGTACTTC

v_gene: TRBV5-1
j_gene: TRBJ2-1
abundance: NA
d_gene: NA
CDR3aa: CASSLRGGGAAYNEQFF
CDR3nt: TGCGCCAGCAGCTTGCGTGGTGGGGGCGCCGCCTACAATGAGCAGTTCTTC

v_gene: TRBV7-3
j_gene: TRBJ2-7
abundance: NA
d_gene: NA
CDR3aa: CASSLTGSLEQYF
CDR3nt: TGTGCCAGCAGCTTAACCGGCAGCCTCGAGCAGTACTTC

v_gene: TRBV9
j_gene: TRBJ1-1
abundance: NA
d_gene: NA
CDR3aa: CASSVGLLASGNTEAFF
CDR3nt: TGTGCCAGCAGCGTAGGGCTTTTGGCTTCGGGGAACACTGAAGCTTTCTTT

v_gene: TRBV5-1
j_gene: TRBJ2-5
abundance: NA
d_gene: TRBD1
CDR3aa: CASSRTGPPLSETQYF
CDR3nt: TGCGCCAGCAGCAGGACAGGGCCCCCGTTATCGGAGACCCAGTACTTC

v_gene: TRBV11-2
j_gene: TRBJ1-5
abundance: NA
d_gene: TRBD1
CDR3aa: CASSPGQGPNQPQHF
CDR3nt: TGTGCCAGCAGCCCCGGACAGGGACCTAATCAGCCCCAGCATTTT

v_gene: TRBV29-1
j_gene: TRBJ2-7
abundance: NA
d_gene: NA
CDR3aa: CSATAWSSYEQYF
CDR3nt: TGCAGCGCGACAGCCTGGAGCTCCTACGAGCAGTACTTC